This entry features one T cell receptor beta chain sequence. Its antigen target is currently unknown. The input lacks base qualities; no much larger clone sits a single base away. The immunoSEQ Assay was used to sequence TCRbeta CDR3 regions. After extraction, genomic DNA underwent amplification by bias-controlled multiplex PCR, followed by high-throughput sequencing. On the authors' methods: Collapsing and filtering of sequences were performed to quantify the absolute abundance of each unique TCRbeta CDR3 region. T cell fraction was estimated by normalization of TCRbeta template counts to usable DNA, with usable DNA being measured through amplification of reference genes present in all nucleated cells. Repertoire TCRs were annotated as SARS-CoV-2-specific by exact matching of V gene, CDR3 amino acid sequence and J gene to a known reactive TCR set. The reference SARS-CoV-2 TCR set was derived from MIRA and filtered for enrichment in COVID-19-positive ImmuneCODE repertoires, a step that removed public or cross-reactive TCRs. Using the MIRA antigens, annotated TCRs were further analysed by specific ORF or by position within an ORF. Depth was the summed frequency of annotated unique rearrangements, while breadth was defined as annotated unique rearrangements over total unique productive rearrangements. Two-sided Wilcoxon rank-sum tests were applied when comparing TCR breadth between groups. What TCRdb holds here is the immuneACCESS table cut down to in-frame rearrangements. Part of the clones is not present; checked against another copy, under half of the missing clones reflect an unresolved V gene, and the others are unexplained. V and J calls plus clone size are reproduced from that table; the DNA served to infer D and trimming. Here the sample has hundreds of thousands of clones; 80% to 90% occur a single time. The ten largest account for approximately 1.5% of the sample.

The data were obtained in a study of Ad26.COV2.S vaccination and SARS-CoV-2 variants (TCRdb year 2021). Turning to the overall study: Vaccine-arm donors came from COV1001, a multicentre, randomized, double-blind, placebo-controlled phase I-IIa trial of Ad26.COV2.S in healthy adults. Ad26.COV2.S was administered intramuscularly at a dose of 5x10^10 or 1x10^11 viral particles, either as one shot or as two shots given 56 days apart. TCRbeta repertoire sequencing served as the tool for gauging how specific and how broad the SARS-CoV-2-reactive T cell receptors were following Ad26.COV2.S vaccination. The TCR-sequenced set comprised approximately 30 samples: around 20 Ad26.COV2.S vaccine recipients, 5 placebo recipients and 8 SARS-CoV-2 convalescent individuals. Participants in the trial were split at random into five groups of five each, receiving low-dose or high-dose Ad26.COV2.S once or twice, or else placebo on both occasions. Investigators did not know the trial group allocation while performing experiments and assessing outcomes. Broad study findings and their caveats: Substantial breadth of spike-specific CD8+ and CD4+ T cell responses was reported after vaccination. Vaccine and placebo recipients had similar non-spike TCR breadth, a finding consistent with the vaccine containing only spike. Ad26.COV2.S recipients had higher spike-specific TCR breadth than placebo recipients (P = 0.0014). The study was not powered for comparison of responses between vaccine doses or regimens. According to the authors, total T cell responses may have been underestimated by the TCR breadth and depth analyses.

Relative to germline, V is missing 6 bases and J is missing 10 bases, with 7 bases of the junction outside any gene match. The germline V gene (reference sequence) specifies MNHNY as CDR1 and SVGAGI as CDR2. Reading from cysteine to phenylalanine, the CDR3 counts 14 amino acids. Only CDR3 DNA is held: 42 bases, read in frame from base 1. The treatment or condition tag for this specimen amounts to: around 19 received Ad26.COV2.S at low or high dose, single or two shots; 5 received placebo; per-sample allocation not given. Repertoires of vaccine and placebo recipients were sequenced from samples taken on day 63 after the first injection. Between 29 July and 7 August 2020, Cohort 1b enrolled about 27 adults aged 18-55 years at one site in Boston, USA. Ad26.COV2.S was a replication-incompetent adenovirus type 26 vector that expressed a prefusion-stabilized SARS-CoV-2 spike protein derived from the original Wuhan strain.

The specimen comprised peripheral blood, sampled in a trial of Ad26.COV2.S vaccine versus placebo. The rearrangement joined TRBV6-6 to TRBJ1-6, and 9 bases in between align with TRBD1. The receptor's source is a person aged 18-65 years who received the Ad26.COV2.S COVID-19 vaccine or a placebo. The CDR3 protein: CASRETGGSSPLHF. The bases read TGTGCCAGCAGGGAGACAGGGGGTAGCTCACCCCTCCACTTT.